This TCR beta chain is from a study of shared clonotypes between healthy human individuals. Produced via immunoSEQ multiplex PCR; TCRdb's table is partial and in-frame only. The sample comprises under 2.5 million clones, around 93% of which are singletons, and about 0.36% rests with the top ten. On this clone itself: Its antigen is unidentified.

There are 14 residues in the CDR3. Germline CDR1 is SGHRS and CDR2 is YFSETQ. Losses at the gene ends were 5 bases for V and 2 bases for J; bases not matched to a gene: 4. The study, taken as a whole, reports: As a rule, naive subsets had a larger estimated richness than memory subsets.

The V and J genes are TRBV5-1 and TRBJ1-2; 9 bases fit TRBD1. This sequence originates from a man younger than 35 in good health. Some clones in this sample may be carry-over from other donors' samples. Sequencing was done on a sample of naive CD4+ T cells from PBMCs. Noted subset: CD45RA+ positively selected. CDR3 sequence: CASRFGQGNYGYTF. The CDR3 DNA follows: TGCGCCAGCAGATTCGGACAGGGGAACTATGGCTACACCTTC.